This TCR beta chain derives from a study of tissue T cells after allogeneic stem cell transplantation. Points from the study as a whole: TCR repertoires tracked anatomic similarity, regardless of disease or transplant status. Shared clones across patients were few; motif clustering revealed tissue-specific shared signatures.

Profiling relied on immunoSEQ multiplex PCR, and the TCRdb table lists in-frame clones only, not all of them. The sample shows roughly 20,000 clones, about 70% of them seen only once. The sample holds a few counts of this clone. Its target is unknown. The listed genes are named as in mouse. The read finishes 1 residue shy of the CDR3 end, and the germline J gene is used to complete it. The CDR3 has 15 residues. CDR1 is LGHNA, CDR2 YNLKQL, per germline (reference sequence). V lost 2 bases and J 0 bases, leaving 11 bases between the germline ends. The V call is TRBV5, the J call TRBJ2-7, with D perhaps matching TRBD1 (6 bases). The sample was blood. The clonotype comes from a female BALB/c mouse in good health. For the strain, the MHC haplotype given is H2-d. The CDR3 loop reads CASSQHRDNSYEQYF. The covered CDR3 bases are TGTGCCAGCAGCCAACACCGGGACAACTCCTATGAACAGTAC.